Below, one TCR beta chain is given with its context. This clone has just one count. This receptor's antigen is unknown. No base quality information exists; no much larger clone differs at one position. Ends trimmed: V by 4 bases, J by 4 bases; bases unmatched to a gene: 16. The CDR3 runs 18 residues from the cysteine to the phenylalanine. Of the read, only the CDR3 DNA is kept; its 54 bases are in frame from base 1. CDR1 MNHEY and CDR2 SMNVEV are derived from the germline V gene (reference sequence). This specimen's time point label, interpreted: about 28 days (+/-7) after the second vaccine dose. In the paper's terms, the treatment or condition label means: meningococcal conjugate vaccine given as trial control. Vaccinee samples came from UK trials COV001 and COV002, including a single-blind randomized controlled phase 2/3 trial of AZD1222 (ChAdOx1 nCoV-19) in healthy adults. Trial participant PBMC samples were collected at day 0 and day 28 after the second dose for TCRbeta chain sequencing.

The CDR3 regions of human TCRbeta chains were analyzed by immunosequencing. Concerning the study's data processing: Repertoire TCRs were checked for matches against a reference library of SARS-CoV-2-specific TCRs that had been generated using the MIRA antigen-specificity platform. Breadth was defined as the fraction of unique TCRs that were SARS-CoV-2-associated. Depth was defined as the fraction of total T cells that were SARS-CoV-2-associated. Using the MIRA data, each spike-specific TCR was mapped to the spike region that the TCR reacts to and placed in a CD4 or CD8 class. Log10-transformed breadth and depth values were compared by one-way ANOVA with Sidak's multiple comparisons tests. TCRdb limited this immuneACCESS table to in-frame rearrangements with V and J called. A share of clones is missing; checked studies link under half to unresolved V genes, and the rest is unexplained. The V and J calls and clone size come from that table; D and trimming were worked out from the DNA. The sample has roughly 43,000 clones on record, around four fifths of them singletons. The ten largest clones represent roughly a fifth of the sample.

This sample is part of a study of T cell responses to AZD1222 COVID-19 vaccine (dated by TCRdb to about 2021). Regarding the research as a whole: A total of approximately 250 trial participants underwent TCR sequencing, of whom roughly 210 had received two doses of AZD1222 and 26 had received two doses of the MenACWY control vaccine. Trial participants were enrolled by age into subgroups of 18-55, 56-69 and 70-plus years, and around 140, 26 and 57 TCR-sequenced participants, respectively, were included in these subgroups.

The study at large found these results: Conclusions about previously exposed vaccinees are limited because only five or six AZD1222 recipients were SARS-CoV-2 seropositive at baseline. Participants were mostly white British, with more females than males. The authors suggested clonal diversity may have been underestimated. The whole spike protein was spanned by vaccine-associated CD4 TCRs, and dominant responses were seen in regions 160-218 and 743-854. Because no samples from the day 14 peak response were available, repertoires could be characterized only after the peak T cell response. Spike-specific TCR breadth and depth rose significantly after two AZD1222 doses compared with day 0 and with MenACWY recipients. In the small 56-69-year group, the increase in depth fell short of significance, most likely because of low power. Nearly half of unique spike-specific TCRs reportedly recognized epitopes outside regions mutated in the B.1.351 and B.1.1.7 variants.

Recombination joined TRBV27 with TRBJ2-1, with 7 bases aligning to TRBD2. Sequencing used peripheral blood, obtained 28 days after the second dose of the MenACWY control vaccine. The source is an adult who received the MenACWY meningococcal vaccine as a control. The CDR3 region has the sequence CASSSQPLLAAIYNEQFF. The DNA sequence reads TGTGCCAGCAGTTCTCAACCCCTCCTAGCGGCAATATACAATGAGCAGTTCTTC.